Reported below is one T cell receptor (beta chain). The record originates from a study of radiation and T cells in renal cell carcinoma. The data were produced by immunoSEQ multiplex PCR, yet TCRdb's version contains in-frame clones alone and is incomplete. The sample comprises approximately 45,000 clones, approximately 83% of which are singletons, and 31% rests with the top ten. CDR3 size: 17 residues. The time point here: baseline pretreatment blood. As for treatment: 15 Gy SBRT to primary tumor, nephrectomy 4 weeks later. The rearrangement links TRBV21-1 to TRBJ2-1; TRBD2 is the table's D call, not checked against the DNA. TRBV21-1 is a recognized pseudogene. Sample: blood, taken from a patient whose treatment included radiotherapy and nephrectomy. This receptor was identified in a woman aged 70-85 years with renal cell carcinoma. For the CDR3, the DNA is TGTGCCAGCAGCAAAGCGCTTTTGGAACTAGCGGGATTTGAGCAGTTCTTC. It encodes CASSKALLELAGFEQFF.